The 3 T cell receptor beta chains below come from one sample, sequenced in a study of low-dose radiotherapy and immunotherapy resistance in tumors. As for time point: after trial treatment. Indicated treatment: LDRT plus nivolumab, ipilimumab, low-dose cyclophosphamide and aspirin (RACIN trial). Both TCRalpha and TCRbeta chains were reverse transcribed with V-gene-specific primers. With a constant-region primer and a V-primer adapter, TCRs were subjected to about 20 PCR cycles of amplification. TCRdb itself ran the reads through MiXCR, one entry per CDR3 protein. The data show tens of thousands of distinct CDR3 sequences, less than 30% seen once. Sequencing was performed on PBMCs, taken after low-dose radiotherapy plus immunotherapy. These receptors all stem from a male donor with prostate cancer.

The rearrangement links TRBV29-1 to TRBJ1-2; 8 nucleotides line up with TRBD1. Germline V gene lookup returns CDR1 SQVTM and CDR2 ANQGSEA. V lost 6 bases to trimming and J lost 6 bases; unmatched junction nucleotides: 12. The CDR3 spans 14 residues. The chain's CDR3 is CSVPTGGFRDGYTF. CDR3 sequence (DNA): TGCAGCGTACCCACAGGGGGATTTCGTGATGGCTACACCTTC. The full variable domain, its missing parts supplied by reference TRBV29-1 and TRBJ1-2, is SAVISQKPSRDICQRGTSLTIQCQVDSQVTMMFWYRQQPGQSLTLIATANQGSEATYESGFVIDKFPISRPNLTFSTLTVSNMSPEDSSIYLCSVPTGGFRDGYTFGSGTRLTVV.

Of note for this clonotype: It is likely a read error: a sequence one base away is far more abundant. The CDR3 does not close with the conserved phenylalanine or tryptophan, likely indicating a read error. This rearrangement joins TRBV6-6 to TRBJ2-1; TRBD1 matches at 10 bases. This CDR3 is built from 15 residues. CDR1 is MNHNY, CDR2 SVGAGI, per germline (reference sequence). Unmatched junction bases numbered 5, after V lost 5 bases and J lost 4 bases. The CDR3, as DNA: TGTGCCAGCAGTCGACAGGGGGCACGGTACAATGAGCAGTTCTCC. Protein: CASSRQGARYNEQFS.

The table lists this clonotype with many counts. The V and J genes are TRBV12-3 or TRBV12-4 and TRBJ2-3; the match to TRBD2 covers 13 bases. The CDR3 has 15 residues. After removal of 6 bases from V and 6 bases from J, the junction contained 6 bases not matched to a gene. The chain's CDR3 is CASSSGLAGADTQYF. CDR3 DNA: TGTGCCAGCAGCTCCGGACTAGCGGGGGCGGATACGCAGTATTTT.